This TCR beta chain was retrieved from a study of blood T cells in healthy people across ages. The authors ran a second PCR of about 7 to 11 cycles using a sample-barcoded 5' primer and a J-beta primer mix. All cDNA molecules were each tagged by a template-switch adaptor with 12 random nucleotides. TCRdb reprocessed the 5' RACE reads via MiXCR and lists one record per CDR3 protein. In the table there are about 680,000 distinct CDR3 sequences, around 49% of which are singletons. V lost 4 bases and J 10 bases, leaving 8 bases between the germline ends. Germline V CDR1 and CDR2: MGHDK, SYGVNS. CDR3 length: 11 amino acids.

This clonotype was sampled from a woman aged 60 to 75 in good health. V is TRBV25-1 and J is TRBJ2-1, with D hard to call. Sample: blood. In DNA, the CDR3 is TGTGCCAGCAGTGCCCGGACCGAGCAGTTCTTC. Protein: CASSARTEQFF.